Listed here are 26 T cell receptor beta chains from one sample, sequenced in a study of identical twins. One entry per CDR3 protein results from TCRdb running MiXCR on the 5' RACE reads. Of about 460,000 distinct CDR3 sequences listed, 13% to 15% are singletons. This sample also belongs to another study, concerning yellow fever vaccine responses in identical twins.

Sequenced: CD4+ T cells sorted from blood. The origin of the receptors is a woman younger than 35 in good health.

This clonotype has more than one count but fewer than ten. The gene calls are TRBV5-1 and TRBJ2-7, with TRBD1 identical over 9 bases. The CDR3 totals 16 residues. The V gene end was trimmed by 0 bases and the J gene end by 4 bases; junction bases not matched to a gene: 8. The germline V gene has CDR1 SGHRS and CDR2 YFSETQ. In nucleotides, the CDR3 is TGCGCCAGCAGCTTGGACATCGGGACAGGGTCATACGAGCAGTACTTC. Amino acid sequence: CASSLDIGTGSYEQYF.

The gene calls are TRBV2 and TRBJ2-3, with D possibly being TRBD1 (6 bases). Germline lookup yields CDR1 SNHLY and CDR2 FYNNEI. This CDR3 contains 17 residues. Deletions cut 11 bases from V and 2 bases from J, with 26 bases between. The CDR3 nucleotides are TGTGCCCTCAGCCAACTTAGAAAAACAGGGTCCACAGATACGCAGTATTTT. This codes for CALSQLRKTGSTDTQYF.

The chain has TRBV7-8 and TRBJ1-4; possible D gene TRBD1, 5 bases. From germline, CDR1 is SGHVS and CDR2 FQNEAQ. Trimming shortened V by 4 bases and J by 8 bases, and 11 bases separated the two germline ends. This CDR3 is 13 amino acids long. The CDR3 region is CASSYRDPEKLFF. The CDR3 nucleotides are TGTGCCAGCAGCTACCGGGACCCGGAAAAACTGTTTTTT.

V gene TRBV20-1 combines with J gene TRBJ2-1; TRBD2 might be the D (8 bases). The CDR3 loop spans 15 amino acids. CDR1 and CDR2 (germline): DFQATT, SNEGSKA (reference sequence). The V end lost 4 bases, the J end lost 6 bases, and 19 bases lay between the germline ends. The CDR3: CSAIAGGRGLNEQFF. Here the CDR3 DNA reads TGCAGTGCTATCGCGGGGGGTAGGGGGCTCAATGAGCAGTTCTTC.

This clonotype came up a few times. V gene TRBV7-9 combines with J gene TRBJ2-3; 8 bases align to TRBD2. Germline values: CDR1 SEHNR, CDR2 FQNEAQ (reference sequence). V gave up 1 base and J gave up 6 bases; unmatched junction bases: 6. This CDR3 is 15 amino acids long. The DNA for the CDR3 is TGTGCCAGCAGCTTAGGCGGGAGGATGTTGGATACGCAGTATTTT. Translation gives CASSLGGRMLDTQYF.

This clonotype was observed a few times. The V and J genes are TRBV10-3 and TRBJ1-6; 8 bases agree with TRBD1. Trimming at V came to 2 bases and at J to 5 bases, leaving 5 bases not matched to a gene. This CDR3 has 16 amino acids. Germline V CDR1 and CDR2: ENHRY, SYGVKD. The CDR3 sequence: CAISETGTGDNSPLHF. Written as DNA, the CDR3 is TGTGCCATCAGTGAGACCGGGACAGGAGATAATTCACCCCTCCACTTT.

The chain has TRBV28 and TRBJ2-1, with TRBD2 matching over 13 bases. Unmatched junction bases numbered 11, after V lost 6 bases and J lost 3 bases. Germline V lookup: CDR1 MDHEN, CDR2 SYDVKM. The CDR3 sequence is 18 residues long. The CDR3 is CASRSPPLAGGHYNEQFF. CDR3 nucleotides: TGTGCCAGCAGGTCGCCCCCACTAGCGGGGGGGCACTACAATGAGCAGTTCTTC.

Many counts were recorded for this clonotype. Relative to the germline gene, one junction end is altered; a read error may explain this. This chain uses TRBV5-1 with TRBJ2-7; perhaps TRBD1 as D (5 bases). Germline values: CDR1 SGHRS, CDR2 YFSETQ. This CDR3 has 13 amino acids. The CDR3 region has the DNA TGTGCCAGCAGTTTAGGCAGGGTGAACGAGCAGTACTTC. This sequence encodes CASSLGRVNEQYF.

Only a few counts were recorded for this clonotype. The V gene is TRBV6-1, the J gene TRBJ1-4; D unclear. In germline, CDR1 is MNHNS, CDR2 SASEGT. The CDR3 totals 13 residues. The V end lost 6 bases, the J end lost 5 bases, and 10 bases lay between the germline ends. CDR3: CASRNSVNEKLFF. CDR3 nucleotides: TGTGCCAGCAGGAATTCGGTGAATGAAAAACTGTTTTTT.

This clonotype was seen more than once but under ten times. Here the CDR3 reads CASSNDPTSGKEDTQYF. DNA of the CDR3: TGTGCCAGCAGTAATGATCCCACTAGCGGGAAGGAGGATACGCAGTATTTT. The chain employs TRBV6-4 and TRBJ2-3, with 10 bases fitting TRBD2. CDR1 is MRHNA, CDR2 SNTAGT, per germline. Trimming took 5 bases from V and 6 from J; bases not matched to a gene: 14. CDR3 length equals 17 residues.

This clonotype was picked up one time. The V gene is TRBV14, the J gene TRBJ2-3; no definite D call. The CDR3 has 14 amino acids. Per the germline V gene, CDR1 is SGHDN and CDR2 is FVKESK. V was pared by 0 bases and J by 4 bases, with 8 bases between. The CDR3 DNA is TGTGCCAGCAGCCAAGATCTAGTGGCAGATACGCAGTATTTT. It encodes CASSQDLVADTQYF.

This clonotype has a handful of counts. The chain couples TRBV5-6 to TRBJ1-5, with 7 bases lining up with TRBD1. The CDR3 has 16 amino acids. CDR1 is SGHDT and CDR2 is YYEEEE in the germline V gene. V gave up 0 bases and J gave up 2 bases; unmatched junction bases: 5. CDR3 DNA: TGTGCCAGCAGCTTGGGACAGGGATCCGGCAATCAGCCCCAGCATTTT. This sequence encodes CASSLGQGSGNQPQHF.

J is TRBJ1-1 and V is TRBV5-1; a weak D match, TRBD1 (5 bases). The CDR3 runs to 13 residues. Trimming took off 4 bases at V and 1 base at J, with 8 bases between the two ends. Per the germline V gene, CDR1 is SGHRS and CDR2 is YFSETQ. CDR3 DNA: TGCGCCAGCAGCGTGACAGAGAACACTGAAGCTTTCTTT. Amino acids: CASSVTENTEAFF.

The DNA for the CDR3 is TGCAGTGCTCCGTTCGTCGGGAACACTGAAGCTTTCTTT. It yields the protein CSAPFVGNTEAFF. The chain joins TRBV20-1 to TRBJ1-1; D remains unclear. Looked up from germline, CDR1 is DFQATT and CDR2 is SNEGSKA (reference sequence). This CDR3 region has 13 residues. Trimming removed 5 bases at V and 1 base at J, with 11 bases between.

The chain has TRBV6-5 and TRBJ2-7, with 8 bases identical to TRBD1. This CDR3 is built from 17 residues. Germline CDR1 reads MNHEY; CDR2 reads SVGAGI. V lost 2 bases and J lost 3; bases outside the gene matches: 12. The CDR3 sequence: CASSYRSLGQDRYEQYF. The CDR3 DNA reads TGTGCCAGCAGTTACCGCTCCCTGGGACAGGACCGCTACGAGCAGTACTTC.

This clonotype was detected a few times. The chain recombines TRBV4-1 with TRBJ1-2; a possible D gene is TRBD1 (5 bases). V lost 3 bases, J lost 4 bases, and 12 bases lay in between. Per germline, CDR1 MGHRA and CDR2 YSYEKL. The CDR3 contains 14 residues. CDR3 sequence: CASSQSRDSYGYTF. The CDR3 DNA is TGCGCCAGCAGCCAGTCCAGGGATAGCTATGGCTACACCTTC.

This clonotype occurred many times. The V call is TRBV12-3 or TRBV12-4, the J call TRBJ1-5, with 8 bases aligning to TRBD1. The CDR3 is made up of 15 amino acids. With V trimmed by 7 bases and J by 6 bases, 11 bases remained unmatched. CDR3 sequence (DNA): TGTGCCAGCACCCCCGGGACAGGTGTGCGTCAGCCCCAGCATTTT. Protein: CASTPGTGVRQPQHF.

This clonotype was seen a few times. The chain links TRBV6-5 to TRBJ2-3; weak D call: TRBD2 (5 bases). The CDR3 contains 15 residues. Germline V gives CDR1 MNHEY, CDR2 SVGAGI. The V gene lost 2 bases and the J gene lost 6 bases, with 15 bases spanning the gap. CDR3 loop: CASSYRSGGLDTQYF. The CDR3 bases are TGTGCCAGCAGTTACCGGTCTGGAGGTTTGGATACGCAGTATTTT.

This clonotype has ten or more counts. This chain connects TRBV7-2 to TRBJ2-3; D is unclear. In germline, CDR1 is SGHTA, CDR2 FQGNSA. The CDR3 contains 15 residues. V dropped 1 base and J dropped 1 base, with 9 bases sitting between them. CDR3 in amino acids: CASSLDGRGTDTQYF. As DNA, the CDR3 is TGTGCCAGCAGCTTAGACGGTCGTGGCACAGATACGCAGTATTTT.

This clonotype was detected only a few times. The chain recombines TRBV27 with TRBJ1-3; D not certain. Germline V gives CDR1 MNHEY, CDR2 SMNVEV (reference sequence). The CDR3 has 17 amino acids. Trimming removed 6 bases from V and 2 bases from J, with 20 bases in between. The CDR3 coding sequence is TGTGCCAGCAGCCGACAAAGTGGGAGGCGAGCTGGAAACACCATATATTTT. Translation gives CASSRQSGRRAGNTIYF.

This clonotype came up many times. The rearrangement joins TRBV12-3 or TRBV12-4 to TRBJ2-7; D gene unclear. The V end was cut by 3 bases, the J end by 6 bases, with 12 bases between. This CDR3 spans 13 amino acids. CDR3 residues: CASSLGRFGEQYF. The CDR3 bases are TGTGCCAGCAGTTTGGGTAGGTTTGGCGAGCAGTACTTC.

The chain has TRBV6-1 and TRBJ2-1, with TRBD2 matching over 9 bases. Germline V CDR1 and CDR2: MNHNS, SASEGT. CDR3 length: 19 residues. Trimming cost V 5 bases and J 0 bases; bases outside gene matches: 14. The CDR3 bases are TGTGCCAGCAGTCCCCGGGGTAGCGGGAGCTTGAGCTCCTACAATGAGCAGTTCTTC. Translation: CASSPRGSGSLSSYNEQFF.

This clonotype was counted only a few times. The CDR3 sequence is CASSLEPAGGWQFF. As DNA, the CDR3 is TGTGCCAGCAGCTTAGAACCAGCGGGGGGATGGCAGTTCTTC. This chain links TRBV7-2 with TRBJ2-1, with 9 positions matching TRBD2. The CDR3 is 14 residues long. The germline CDR1 and CDR2 sequences are SGHTA and FQGNSA. V lost 1 base to trimming and J lost 12 bases; unmatched junction nucleotides: 7.

In this sample, this clonotype turned up a few times. The J gene is TRBJ2-1, the V gene TRBV29-1; weak D call: TRBD1 (6 bases). The CDR3 sequence is 11 residues long. CDR1 and CDR2 (germline): SQVTM, ANQGSEA. With 5 bases removed from V and 9 bases from J, the gap between germline ends came to 11 bases. The CDR3 region is CSVRWGLEQFF. The CDR3 DNA sequence: TGCAGCGTTCGCTGGGGGCTTGAGCAGTTCTTC.

In its sample, this clonotype was seen many times. DNA of the CDR3: TGCAGCGTTTTAGGGGTTGGCGAGCAGTACTTC. It encodes CSVLGVGEQYF. The rearrangement uses TRBV29-1 and TRBJ2-7, with D possibly TRBD1 on 5 matching bases. Trimming removed 5 bases from V and 6 bases from J, with 11 bases in between. CDR1 and CDR2 from the germline V gene are SQVTM and ANQGSEA. The CDR3 is made up of 11 amino acids.

This clonotype showed up just a few times. V and J are TRBV6-1 and TRBJ2-3, with 9 positions matching TRBD2. Germline CDR1 is MNHNS and CDR2 is SASEGT. The CDR3 sequence is 14 residues long. V was clipped by 8 bases and J by 4 bases; unmatched bases: 7. Here the CDR3 DNA reads TGTGCCAGCGCCCCGACTAGCGGCGCAGATACGCAGTATTTT. Protein sequence: CASAPTSGADTQYF.